This T cell receptor (beta chain) was profiled in a study of response to subunit inactivated influenza vaccine. The V gene's germline CDR1 is SEHNR and CDR2 FQNEAQ (reference sequence). The CDR3 loop spans 17 amino acids. Trimming took 5 bases from V and 0 from J, leaving 17 bases between them. Points on this clonotype: The target antigen is unknown.

General study findings and limits: The authors suggested that every seasonal influenza vaccination recruits few new T cells.

TCRdb fed the RT-PCR reads into MiXCR, producing one record per CDR3 protein. The sample lists 400,000 to 650,000 distinct CDR3 sequences, approximately 7.2% seen once, with 10% to 15% in the top ten. The chain links TRBV7-9 to TRBJ2-4; D possibly uses TRBD1 or TRBD2 (5 bases each). Specimen: PBMCs from blood, collected around 25 months after vaccination. The source is a man between 50 and 69 years old who received an inactivated influenza vaccine. CDR3 amino acids: CASSPPGTNLAKNIQYF. The DNA for the CDR3 is TGTGCCAGCAGCCCCCCCGGGACCAACCTAGCCAAAAACATTCAGTACTTC.